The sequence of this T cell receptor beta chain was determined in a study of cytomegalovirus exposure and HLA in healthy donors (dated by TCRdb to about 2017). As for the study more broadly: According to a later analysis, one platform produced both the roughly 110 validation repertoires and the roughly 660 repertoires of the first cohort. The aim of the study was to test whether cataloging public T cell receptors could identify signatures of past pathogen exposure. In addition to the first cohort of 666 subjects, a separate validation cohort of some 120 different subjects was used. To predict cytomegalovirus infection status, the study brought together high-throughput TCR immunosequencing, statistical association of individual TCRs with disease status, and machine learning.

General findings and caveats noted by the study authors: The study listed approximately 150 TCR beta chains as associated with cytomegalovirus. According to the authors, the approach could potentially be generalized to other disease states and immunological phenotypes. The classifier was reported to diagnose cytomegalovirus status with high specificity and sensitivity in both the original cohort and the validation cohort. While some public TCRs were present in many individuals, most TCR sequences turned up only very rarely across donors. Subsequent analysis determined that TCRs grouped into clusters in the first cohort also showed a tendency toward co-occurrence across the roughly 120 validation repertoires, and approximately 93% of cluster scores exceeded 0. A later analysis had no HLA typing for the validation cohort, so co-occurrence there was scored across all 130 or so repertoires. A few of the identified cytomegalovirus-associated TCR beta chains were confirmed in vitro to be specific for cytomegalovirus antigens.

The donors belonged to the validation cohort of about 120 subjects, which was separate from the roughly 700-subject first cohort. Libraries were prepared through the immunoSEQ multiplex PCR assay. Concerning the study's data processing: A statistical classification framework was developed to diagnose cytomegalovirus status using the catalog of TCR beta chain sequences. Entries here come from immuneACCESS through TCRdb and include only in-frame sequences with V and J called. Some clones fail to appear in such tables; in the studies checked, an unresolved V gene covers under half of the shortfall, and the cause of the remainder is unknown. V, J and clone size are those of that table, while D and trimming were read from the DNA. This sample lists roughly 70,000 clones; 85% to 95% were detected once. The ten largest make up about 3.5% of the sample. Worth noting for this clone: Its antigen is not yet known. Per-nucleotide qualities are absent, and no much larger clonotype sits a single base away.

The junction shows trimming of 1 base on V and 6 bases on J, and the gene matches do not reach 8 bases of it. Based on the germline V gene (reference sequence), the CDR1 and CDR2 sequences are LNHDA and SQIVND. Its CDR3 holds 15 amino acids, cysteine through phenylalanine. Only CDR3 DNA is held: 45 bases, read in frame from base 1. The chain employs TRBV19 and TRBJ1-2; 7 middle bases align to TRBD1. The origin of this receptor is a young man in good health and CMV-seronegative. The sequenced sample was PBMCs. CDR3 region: CASSIGLDRVHGYTF. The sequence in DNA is TGTGCCAGTAGTATAGGTCTCGACAGGGTGCATGGCTACACCTTC.